Each of the 32 T cell receptor beta chains below was sequenced from the same sample in a study of T cell responses to AZD1222 COVID-19 vaccine. The table came from immunoSEQ multiplex PCR; TCRdb's copy has only in-frame clones and leaves some out. Of around 150,000 clones listed, approximately 90% are singletons. Material: peripheral blood, obtained 28 days after the second AZD1222 dose. The receptors derive from an adult who received the AZD1222 COVID-19 vaccine.

The chain has TRBV6-6 and TRBJ2-7; weak D call: TRBD2 (5 bases). The CDR3 loop spans 15 amino acids. Germline assignment: CDR1 MNHNY and CDR2 SVGAGI (reference sequence). Trimming removed 5 bases from V and 3 bases from J, with 17 bases in between. The chain's CDR3 is CASSPNGEGIYEQYF. CDR3 in DNA: TGTGCCAGCAGTCCAAACGGCGAGGGAATCTACGAGCAGTACTTC.

The chain is built from TRBV12-3 or TRBV12-4 and TRBJ2-5; D remains unclear. This CDR3 contains 13 residues. The V end lost 3 bases, the J end lost 3 bases, and 8 bases lay between the germline ends. The CDR3 loop is CASSLGSKETQYF. The CDR3 DNA is TGTGCCAGCAGTTTGGGATCAAAAGAGACCCAGTACTTC.

The V gene is TRBV27, the J gene TRBJ1-4; no reliable D call. The CDR3 consists of 13 residues. The germline V gene has CDR1 MNHEY and CDR2 SMNVEV (reference sequence). Trimming removed 10 bases from V and 0 bases from J, with 9 bases in between. The CDR3 DNA follows: TGTGCCACCAAGGACCCAACTAATGAAAAACTGTTTTTT. Translating gives CATKDPTNEKLFF.

This clone came up once. The CDR3 DNA sequence: TGTGCCAGCAGCCTACCGGGACAGGGTGAATATGGCTACACCTTC. This encodes CASSLPGQGEYGYTF. The rearrangement links TRBV5-6 to TRBJ1-2, with 9 bases aligning to TRBD1. The CDR3 has 15 residues. V was clipped by 4 bases and J by 5 bases; unmatched bases: 9. CDR1 and CDR2 from the germline V gene are SGHDT and YYEEEE. Combining the CDR3 with reference TRBV5-6 and TRBJ1-2 gives the whole variable domain DAGVTQSPTHLIKTRGQQVTLRCSPKSGHDTVSWYQQALGQGPQFIFQYYEEEERQRGNFPDRFSGHQFPNYSSELNVNALLLGDSALYLCASSLPGQGEYGYTFGSGTRLTVV.

The V call is TRBV10-2, the J call TRBJ1-5; TRBD1 matches at 9 bases. The V gene's germline CDR1 is WSHSY and CDR2 SAAADI. The trim removed 0 bases at V and 16 bases at J, leaving 7 bases unmatched. The CDR3 runs 13 residues. Written as DNA, the CDR3 is TGCGCCAGCAGTGAGTCGCCCGCGGGACAGGGACATTTT. Translating gives CASSESPAGQGHF.

The chain recombines TRBV5-4 with TRBJ1-1; maybe TRBD1 (5 bases). This CDR3 is built from 15 residues. Trimming cost V 3 bases and J 0 bases, with 12 bases left between them. The germline CDR1 and CDR2 sequences are SGHNT and YYREEE (reference sequence). CDR3 DNA: TGTGCCAGCAGCTATACAGGAGTGATGAACACTGAAGCTTTCTTT. The encoded protein is CASSYTGVMNTEAFF.

V and J are TRBV19 and TRBJ2-3; tentatively, D is TRBD2 (6 bases). V lost 3 bases, J lost 3 bases, and 13 bases lay in between. The CDR3 is 15 amino acids. Germline loops: CDR1 LNHDA, CDR2 SQIVND (reference sequence). CDR3 loop: CASSIAGRGTDTQYF. The CDR3 DNA follows: TGTGCCAGTAGTATTGCCGGGAGAGGAACAGATACGCAGTATTTT.

This clone was found once. The J gene is TRBJ1-4, the V gene TRBV19; D gene unclear. The V gene lost 3 bases and the J gene lost 3 bases, with 11 bases spanning the gap. CDR3 length equals 15 residues. Germline lookup yields CDR1 LNHDA and CDR2 SQIVND (reference sequence). The CDR3 protein is CASSIGDWANEKLFF. Here the CDR3 DNA reads TGTGCCAGTAGTATTGGGGATTGGGCTAATGAAAAACTGTTTTTT.

The CDR3, as DNA: TGTGCCAGCAGCTTGGAGAACACTGGATCTTTCTTT. Translating it yields CASSLENTGSFF. The rearrangement uses TRBV7-9 and TRBJ1-1; the D is unclear. Germline assignment: CDR1 SEHNR and CDR2 FQNEAQ (reference sequence). V was shortened by 3 bases and J by 12 bases, with 14 bases between the two germline ends. The CDR3 runs to 12 residues.

This chain links TRBV5-1 with TRBJ2-7, with 10 bases matching TRBD2. V lost 4 bases to trimming and J lost 4 bases; unmatched junction nucleotides: 8. The CDR3 consists of 15 residues. CDR1 is SGHRS and CDR2 is YFSETQ in the germline V gene. The CDR3 bases are TGCGCCAGCAGCCTGGGGGCTAGCGGGAGTTACGAGCAGTACTTC. It codes for CASSLGASGSYEQYF.

The chain is built from TRBV24-1 and TRBJ2-5; 9 bases match TRBD1. J was trimmed by 4 bases and V by 9 bases; bases with no gene match: 5. Germline V lookup: CDR1 KGHDR, CDR2 SFDVKD. The CDR3 sequence is 13 residues long. In DNA, the CDR3 is TGTGCCACCCAAACAGGGGGCAGAGAGACCCAGTACTTC. This translates into CATQTGGRETQYF.

The rearrangement joins TRBV27 to TRBJ2-1, with 11 bases matching TRBD2. The J segment lost 10 bases and the V segment lost 5 bases, leaving 10 bases of the junction unmatched. The CDR3 contains 15 residues. Germline V CDR1 and CDR2: MNHEY, SMNVEV (reference sequence). The CDR3 here is CASSIGTSGAGEQFF. As DNA, the CDR3 is TGTGCCAGCAGTATCGGGACTAGCGGTGCAGGGGAGCAGTTCTTC.

This clone came up a few times. The chain is built from TRBV3-1 (or the pseudogene TRBV3-2) and TRBJ1-6, with D unresolved. V was clipped by 1 base and J by 8 bases, with 12 bases between them. The CDR3 has 15 amino acids. The germline gives CDR1 LGHDT, CDR2 YNNKEL (reference sequence). CDR3 loop: CASSQGEGRYSPLHF. In DNA, the CDR3 is TGTGCCAGCAGCCAAGGTGAAGGACGGTATTCACCCCTCCACTTT.

The chain carries TRBV30 and TRBJ2-3; 9 bases are shared with TRBD1. This CDR3 spans 13 amino acids. J gave up 1 base and V 5 bases, and 1 base lay outside the gene matches. CDR1 GTSNPN and CDR2 SVGIG come from the germline V gene (reference sequence). The CDR3, as DNA: TGTGCCTGGGGGGACAGGGGCACAGATACGCAGTATTTT. It specifies CAWGDRGTDTQYF.

This CDR3 reads CAWMTRLSYNEQFF. DNA of the CDR3: TGTGCCTGGATGACCCGTCTCTCCTACAATGAGCAGTTCTTC. The V call is TRBV30, the J call TRBJ2-1, with unresolved D. The germline gives CDR1 GTSNPN, CDR2 SVGIG (reference sequence). The CDR3 spans 14 residues. Trimming removed 4 bases at V and 0 bases at J, with 10 bases between.

The V and J genes are TRBV4-2 and TRBJ1-2; 8 bases are shared with TRBD1. Germline trimming cut 0 bases from V and 5 bases from J; bases unmatched to any gene: 11. The length of the CDR3 is 17 residues. Germline CDR1 and CDR2: LGHNA and YNFKEQ. CDR3 sequence (DNA): TGTGCCAGCAGCCAAGAGTCACCTCCGCGGACAGGGTATGGCTACACCTTC. This gives the protein CASSQESPPRTGYGYTF.

The chain uses TRBV3-1 (or the pseudogene TRBV3-2) and TRBJ1-6; a possible D gene is TRBD1 (6 bases). This CDR3 is 15 amino acids long. Trimming cost V 1 base and J 5 bases, with 9 bases left between them. Germline-derived CDR1 and CDR2 are LGHDT and YNNKEL (reference sequence). The CDR3 loop reads CASSQGGHNNSPLHF. The CDR3 DNA is TGTGCCAGCAGCCAAGGGGGGCACAATAATTCACCCCTCCACTTT.

This clone was seen a few times. The chain combines TRBV5-5 with TRBJ1-2; D possibly corresponds to TRBD1 (5 bases). The ends were cut back, 4 bases at V and 2 bases at J, with 15 bases in the middle. Germline CDR1 reads SGHKS; CDR2 reads YYEKEE (reference sequence). The CDR3 is made up of 15 amino acids. The CDR3 is CASSPWGDGNYGYTF. CDR3 coding DNA: TGTGCCAGCAGCCCTTGGGGGGATGGAAACTATGGCTACACCTTC.

This chain uses TRBV30 with TRBJ2-7, with a possible D match to TRBD1 (5 bases). CDR1 is GTSNPN and CDR2 is SVGIG in the germline V gene (reference sequence). Trimming took 0 bases from V and 4 from J, leaving 13 bases between them. The length of the CDR3 is 14 residues. In nucleotides, the CDR3 is TGTGCCTGGAGTGTACGACAGCGCAGGTACGAGCAGTACTTC. Translating it yields CAWSVRQRRYEQYF.

The V and J genes are TRBV19 and TRBJ1-4, with D possibly TRBD1 on 5 matching bases. The CDR3 has 15 amino acids. Trimming took 5 bases from V and 8 from J, leaving 18 bases between them. In germline, CDR1 is LNHDA, CDR2 SQIVND (reference sequence). The DNA for the CDR3 is TGTGCCAGTAGTCCCCCGGGCCAGGGAGTCGAAAAACTGTTTTTT. It yields the protein CASSPPGQGVEKLFF.

The CDR3 DNA sequence: TGTGCCAGCAGCGACGGTATTCACAGGGGGCTGGATGAGCAGTTCTTC. This translates into CASSDGIHRGLDEQFF. V gene TRBV2 combines with J gene TRBJ2-1; 9 bases line up with TRBD1. The CDR3 loop spans 16 amino acids. Germline assignment: CDR1 SNHLY and CDR2 FYNNEI. After removal of 6 bases from V and 8 bases from J, the junction contained 14 bases not matched to a gene.

This rearrangement joins TRBV27 to TRBJ2-7; D possibly corresponds to TRBD1 (5 bases). V lost 7 bases, J lost 1 base, and 11 bases lay in between. The CDR3 is made up of 13 amino acids. CDR1 and CDR2 from the germline V gene are MNHEY and SMNVEV (reference sequence). CDR3 loop: CASTVTGSYEQYF. DNA for the CDR3: TGTGCCAGCACGGTCACAGGATCCTACGAGCAGTACTTC.

This rearrangement joins TRBV5-1 to TRBJ2-1; tentative D call: TRBD1 (5 bases). Germline V lookup: CDR1 SGHRS, CDR2 YFSETQ. The CDR3 is made up of 13 amino acids. Trimming stripped 7 bases from V and 3 bases from J, with 11 bases between. The CDR3 coding sequence is TGCGCCAGCTTTTTGACAGACTACAATGAGCAGTTCTTC. Its protein is CASFLTDYNEQFF.

This clone has more than one count but fewer than ten. The chain employs TRBV30 and TRBJ2-7; 8 positions agree with TRBD2. With 4 bases clipped from V and 0 bases from J, the junction kept 8 bases outside the gene matches. Germline V gene data show CDR1 as GTSNPN and CDR2 as SVGIG (reference sequence). The CDR3 contains 15 residues. The CDR3 loop is CAWIDYGRASYEQYF. Written as DNA, the CDR3 is TGTGCCTGGATCGATTACGGGAGGGCCTCCTACGAGCAGTACTTC.

The chain couples TRBV27 to TRBJ2-5; tentatively, D is TRBD1 (6 bases). The CDR3 is 15 residues long. CDR1 is MNHEY, CDR2 SMNVEV, per germline (reference sequence). Trimming took 3 bases from V and 2 from J, leaving 13 bases between them. The CDR3: CASSFGRGNQETQYF. For the CDR3, the DNA is TGTGCCAGCAGTTTCGGCAGGGGCAATCAAGAGACCCAGTACTTC.

In its sample, this clone was seen once. This chain links TRBV7-9 with TRBJ2-2; 7 bases fit TRBD2. The CDR3 has 14 amino acids. The germline CDR1 and CDR2 sequences are SEHNR and FQNEAQ (reference sequence). Trimming cost V 10 bases and J 4 bases; bases outside gene matches: 9. CDR3 sequence (DNA): TGTGCCACCCCACTAGCGACTTTCACCGGGGAGCTGTTTTTT. Its protein product is CATPLATFTGELFF.

This clone was detected only once. The V call is TRBV5-4, the J call TRBJ2-3; 7 bases map to TRBD2. The V gene end was trimmed by 4 bases and the J gene end by 6 bases; junction bases not matched to a gene: 8. The germline gives CDR1 SGHNT, CDR2 YYREEE (reference sequence). CDR3 size: 14 residues. The CDR3 DNA reads TGTGCCAGCAGCCATGCGACTAGCCTGGATACGCAGTATTTT. This sequence encodes CASSHATSLDTQYF.

The genes are TRBV29-1 and TRBJ2-2, with D perhaps TRBD1 (5 bases). CDR3 length: 16 residues. Germline V gene sequence: CDR1 SQVTM, CDR2 ANQGSEA. V lost 1 base and J lost 6, with 18 bases in between. CDR3 sequence: CSVEGVREKPAGELFF. CDR3 nucleotides: TGCAGCGTTGAAGGCGTCAGGGAAAAACCGGCCGGGGAGCTGTTTTTT.

The chain carries TRBV7-6 and TRBJ1-1, with 9 bases fitting TRBD1. Germline V gene lookup returns CDR1 SGHVS and CDR2 FNYEAQ. J was trimmed by 1 base and V by 4 bases; bases with no gene match: 7. The CDR3 covers 16 residues. CDR3 nucleotide sequence: TGTGCCAGCAGCTCCCTTCGGGACAGGGCGAACACTGAAGCTTTCTTT. Translated: CASSSLRDRANTEAFF.

Here the CDR3 reads CASSVTRQGASYNEQFF. CDR3 DNA sequence: TGTGCCAGCAGCGTAACTAGGCAGGGGGCGAGTTACAATGAGCAGTTCTTC. The rearrangement joins TRBV9 to TRBJ2-1, with 8 bases lining up with TRBD1. The junction had 10 bases not matched to a gene; V was cut back by 1 base and J by 4 bases. Germline assignment: CDR1 SGDLS and CDR2 YYNGEE. CDR3 length equals 17 residues.

V gene TRBV5-1 combines with J gene TRBJ2-7, with TRBD1 matching over 9 bases. With V trimmed by 2 bases and J by 5 bases, 5 bases remained unmatched. The germline V gene encodes CDR1 SGHRS and CDR2 YFSETQ. This CDR3 has 14 residues. The CDR3 nucleotides read TGCGCCAGCAGCTTCCCAGGGACAGGGAACGAGCAGTACTTC. Protein sequence: CASSFPGTGNEQYF. Looking up the rest from reference TRBV5-1 and TRBJ2-7 gives the full variable domain: KAGVTQTPRYLIKTRGQQVTLSCSPISGHRSVSWYQQTPGQGLQFLFEYFSETQRNKGNFPGRFSGRQFSNSRSEMNVSTLELGDSALYLCASSFPGTGNEQYFGPGTRLTVT.

The J gene is TRBJ2-4, the V gene TRBV5-1; the D gene is possibly TRBD2 (5 bases). Germline-derived CDR1 and CDR2 are SGHRS and YFSETQ. This CDR3 contains 15 residues. The V gene lost 4 bases and the J gene lost 6 bases, with 17 bases spanning the gap. The CDR3 protein is CASSAHSVEGNIQYF. Here the CDR3 DNA reads TGCGCCAGCAGCGCTCACTCTGTTGAGGGAAACATTCAGTACTTC.